These T cell receptor beta chains were read from a single sample in a study of cytomegalovirus exposure and HLA in healthy donors. Clones were read by immunoSEQ multiplex PCR, and TCRdb kept only the in-frame ones, dropping some. The table lists about 140,000 clones, 79% of them singletons, with approximately 1% in the top ten. Sequenced sample: PBMCs. These receptors came from a man aged 18 to 30 in good health and CMV-seronegative. Each CDR3 is given with its conserved first and last residue. D genes are given only for firm matches. Part of the rows lack a size; the others show once, few, many or a class for expanded clones.

D: TRBD1; J: TRBJ1-4; size: -; V: TRBV7-8; DNA: TGTGCCAGCAGCTTAGTGGTAACAGGGGGCAGGGAAAAACTGTTTTTT; CDR3: CASSLVVTGGREKLFF
D: -; J: TRBJ1-3; size: -; V: TRBV6-1; DNA: TGTGCCAGCAGTGTTGGGGAGTCTGGAAACACCATATATTTT; CDR3: CASSVGESGNTIYF
D: -; J: TRBJ1-6; size: -; V: TRBV4-2; DNA: TGTGCCAGCAGCCAAGGCAGCTCCTATAATTCACCCCTCCACTTT; CDR3: CASSQGSSYNSPLHF
D: -; J: TRBJ2-7; size: -; V: TRBV5-8; DNA: TGTGCCAGCAGCTTGGGAGGATTTGGAAACGAGCAGTACTTC; CDR3: CASSLGGFGNEQYF
D: -; J: TRBJ2-1; size: few; V: TRBV9; DNA: TGTGCCAGCAGTCAGAACTCCTACAATGAGCAGTTCTTC; CDR3: CASSQNSYNEQFF
D: -; J: TRBJ2-1; size: -; V: TRBV20-1; DNA: TGCAGTGCTACGTACAATGAGCAGTTCTTC; CDR3: CSATYNEQFF
D: TRBD2; J: TRBJ2-1; size: few; V: TRBV5-4; DNA: TGTGCCAGCAGGGCCGGGACTAGCGGGGGCAATGAGCAGTTCTTC; CDR3: CASRAGTSGGNEQFF
D: -; J: TRBJ1-1; size: -; V: TRBV5-1; DNA: TGCGCCAGCAGCGGGAAGGGGGAGGGGACTGAAGCTTTCTTT; CDR3: CASSGKGEGTEAFF
D: TRBD1; J: TRBJ1-2; size: -; V: TRBV27; DNA: TGTGCCAGCTCAGGGGGCTATGGCTACACCTTC; CDR3: CASSGGYGYTF
D: TRBD1; J: TRBJ1-5; size: few; V: TRBV6-1; DNA: TGTGCCAGCAGTGTTCAGCCGGGACAGGTTTACAGTCAGCCCCAGCATTTT; CDR3: CASSVQPGQVYSQPQHF
D: -; J: TRBJ1-2; size: -; V: TRBV4-3; DNA: TGCGCCAGCAGCCAGGCAGGGGCTTATGGCTACACCTTC; CDR3: CASSQAGAYGYTF
D: -; J: TRBJ1-2; size: -; V: TRBV10-1; DNA: TGCGCCAGCGTCGTTCCCCATGGGGTCCCGGGGGGTATTACTAAGGGACGTGGGGGCTACACCTTC; CDR3: CASVVPHGVPGGITKGRGGYTF
D: -; J: TRBJ1-1; size: -; V: TRBV2; DNA: TGTAGTAGCGGGGCACGTGAAGCTTTCTTT; CDR3: CSSGAREAFF
D: TRBD1; J: TRBJ2-7; size: -; V: TRBV29-1; DNA: TGCAGCGTTGGTACAGGGGTCGTATACGAGCAGTACTTC; CDR3: CSVGTGVVYEQYF
D: -; J: TRBJ1-5; size: -; V: TRBV10-2; DNA: TGCGCCAGCAGGAGGGTTGGTGAGCCCCAGCATTTT; CDR3: CASRRVGEPQHF
D: -; J: TRBJ1-1; size: few; V: TRBV29-1; DNA: TGCAGCGTTGGGCGGGGCGTAAACACTGAAGCTTTCTTT; CDR3: CSVGRGVNTEAFF
D: TRBD1; J: TRBJ2-2; size: -; V: TRBV6-5; DNA: TGTGCCAGCAGTTTAGGCCAGGGGGATACCGGGGAGCTGTTTTTT; CDR3: CASSLGQGDTGELFF
D: TRBD1; J: TRBJ2-4; size: -; V: TRBV2; DNA: TGTGCCAGCAGTTTCCTACAGGGGGCCAAAAACATTCAGTACTTC; CDR3: CASSFLQGAKNIQYF
D: TRBD1; J: TRBJ1-1; size: -; V: TRBV9; DNA: TGTGCCAGCAGCGCTCGTAACAGGGGCACTGAAGCTTTCTTT; CDR3: CASSARNRGTEAFF
D: TRBD1; J: TRBJ1-1; size: -; V: TRBV6-5; DNA: TGTGCCAGCAGTTACCTCGGGACAGGGGTCAGTAATGAAGCTTTCTTT; CDR3: CASSYLGTGVSNEAFF
D: -; J: TRBJ2-4; size: once; V: TRBV5-1; DNA: TGCGCCAGCAGCTCCCTTGCCAAAAACATTCAGTACTTC; CDR3: CASSSLAKNIQYF
D: -; J: TRBJ2-5; size: -; V: TRBV30; DNA: TGTGCCTGGAGTGTGACAGGTTACCACGGAGAGACCCAGTACTTC; CDR3: CAWSVTGYHGETQYF
D: -; J: TRBJ2-1; size: -; V: TRBV6-4; DNA: TGTGCCAGCAGTATAACTACAGGGAATGAGCAGTTCTTC; CDR3: CASSITTGNEQFF
D: -; J: TRBJ1-1; size: -; V: TRBV6-1; DNA: TGTGCCAGCGGGCTGGGCACTGAAGCTTTCTTT; CDR3: CASGLGTEAFF
D: -; J: TRBJ1-3; size: once; V: TRBV6-6; DNA: TGTGCCAGCAGTCTACGAAAGGGAAACACCATATATTTT; CDR3: CASSLRKGNTIYF
D: -; J: TRBJ2-6; size: few; V: TRBV6-6; DNA: TGTGCCAGCACCTCCGGGGCCAACGTCCTGACTTTC; CDR3: CASTSGANVLTF
D: -; J: TRBJ1-2; size: -; V: TRBV6-1; DNA: TGTGCCAGCATGGCGACCCGGGACTATGGCTACACCTTC; CDR3: CASMATRDYGYTF
D: TRBD1; J: TRBJ2-1; size: -; V: TRBV7-9; DNA: TGTGCCAGCAGCATTCCGGACAGGGGAAGTAATGAGCAGTTCTTC; CDR3: CASSIPDRGSNEQFF
D: -; J: TRBJ1-4; size: -; V: TRBV6-1; DNA: TGTGCCAGCAGTGAAGAGTTGACAGGAACTAATGAAAAACTGTTTTTT; CDR3: CASSEELTGTNEKLFF
D: -; J: TRBJ1-2; size: -; V: TRBV19; DNA: TGTGCCAGTAGTACGAGGCCCCCAGGGAACTATGGCTACACCTTC; CDR3: CASSTRPPGNYGYTF
D: -; J: TRBJ1-2; size: -; V: TRBV15; DNA: TGTGCCACCAGCAGACTCGGGGGTATAGACTATGGCTACACCTTC; CDR3: CATSRLGGIDYGYTF